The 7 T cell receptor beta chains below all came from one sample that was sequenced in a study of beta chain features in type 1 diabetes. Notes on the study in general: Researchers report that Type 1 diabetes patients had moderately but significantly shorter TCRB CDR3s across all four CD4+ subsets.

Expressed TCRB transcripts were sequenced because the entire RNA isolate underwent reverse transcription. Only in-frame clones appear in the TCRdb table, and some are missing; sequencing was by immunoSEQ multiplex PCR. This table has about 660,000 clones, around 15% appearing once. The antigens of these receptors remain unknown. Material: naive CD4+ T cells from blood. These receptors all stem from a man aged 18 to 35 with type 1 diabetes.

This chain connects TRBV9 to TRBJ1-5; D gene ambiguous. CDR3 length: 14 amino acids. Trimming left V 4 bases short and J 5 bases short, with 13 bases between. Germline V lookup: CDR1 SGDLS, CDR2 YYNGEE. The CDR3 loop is CASSKDRADQPQHF. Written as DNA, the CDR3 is TGTGCCAGCAGCAAGGACCGGGCCGATCAGCCCCAGCATTTT.

The chain's CDR3 is CASSKGAPTGELFF. Here the CDR3 DNA reads TGTGCCAGCAGTAAGGGGGCGCCAACCGGGGAGCTGTTTTTT. The gene calls are TRBV9 and TRBJ2-2, with 7 nucleotides matching TRBD1. With 5 bases clipped from V and 5 bases from J, the junction kept 6 bases outside the gene matches. Germline-derived CDR1 and CDR2 are SGDLS and YYNGEE. CDR3 length: 14 residues.

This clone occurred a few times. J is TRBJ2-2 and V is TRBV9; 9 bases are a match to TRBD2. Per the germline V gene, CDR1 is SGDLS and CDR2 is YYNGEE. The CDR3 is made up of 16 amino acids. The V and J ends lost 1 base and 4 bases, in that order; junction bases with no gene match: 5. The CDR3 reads CASSVRAGGPTGELFF. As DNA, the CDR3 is TGTGCCAGCAGCGTAAGAGCGGGGGGACCCACCGGGGAGCTGTTTTTT.

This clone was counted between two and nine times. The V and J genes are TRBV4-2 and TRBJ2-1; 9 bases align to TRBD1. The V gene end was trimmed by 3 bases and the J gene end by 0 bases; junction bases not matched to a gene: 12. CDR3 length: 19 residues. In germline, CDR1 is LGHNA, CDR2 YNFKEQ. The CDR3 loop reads CASSHLQGAVLSSYNEQFF. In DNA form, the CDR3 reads TGTGCCAGCAGCCACCTACAGGGGGCCGTACTGAGCTCCTACAATGAGCAGTTCTTC.

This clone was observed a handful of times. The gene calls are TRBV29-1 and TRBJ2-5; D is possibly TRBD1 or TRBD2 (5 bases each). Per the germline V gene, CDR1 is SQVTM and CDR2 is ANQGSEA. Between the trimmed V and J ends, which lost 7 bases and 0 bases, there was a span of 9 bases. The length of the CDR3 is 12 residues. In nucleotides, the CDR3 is TGCAGCGCCGGGACCGACCAAGAGACCCAGTACTTC. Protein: CSAGTDQETQYF.

DNA of the CDR3: TGCGCCAGCAGCTTAGGGACAGGGGGAGAAGAGCAGTACTTC. It codes for CASSLGTGGEEQYF. The chain has TRBV5-1 and TRBJ2-7; 11 nucleotides align to TRBD1. This CDR3 spans 14 amino acids. J lost 7 bases, V lost 2 bases, and 5 bases had no gene match. Germline lookup yields CDR1 SGHRS and CDR2 YFSETQ.

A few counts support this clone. The CDR3 DNA is TGTGCCAGCAGCTTGGACGTAGCTAGCACAGATACGCAGTATTTT. This encodes CASSLDVASTDTQYF. The rearrangement links TRBV5-4 to TRBJ2-3; D is uncertain. Per germline, CDR1 SGHNT and CDR2 YYREEE (reference sequence). The V end lost 0 bases, the J end lost 0 bases, and 8 bases lay between the germline ends. This CDR3 has 15 amino acids.